This paragraph reports one T cell receptor (beta chain). What it recognizes is unknown. Using immunoSEQ multiplex PCR, the repertoire was profiled, and TCRdb retains in-frame clones only, with some absent. The data contain 30,000 to 40,000 clones, around nine tenths of them singletons. The sample is drawn from a study of regulatory dendritic cells for organ transplantation. The length of the CDR3 is 16 residues. The study's findings and limits: Between individuals, the alloreactive memory CD8+ T cell pool differed considerably.

Sequencing was done on a sample of naive CD8+ T cells from blood. Subset of the sample: CD45RA+ naive T cells. The source of this sequence is a human donor in good health. V and J are TRBV21-1 and TRBJ1-2; the listed D gene, TRBD1, was not tested against the DNA. TRBV21-1 represents a pseudogene. Here the CDR3 DNA reads TGTGCCAGCAGCAACCCCCGAAGACAGACTAACTATGGCTACACCTTC. Translated: CASSNPRRQTNYGYTF.